A selection of T cell receptor beta chains follows, all from one sample in a study of T cell responses to AZD1222 COVID-19 vaccine. This table comes from immunoSEQ multiplex PCR, and its TCRdb copy is limited to in-frame clones, with some not included. This table has roughly 180,000 clones, approximately 91% appearing once. The sequencing used peripheral blood, collected 28 days after the second AZD1222 dose. The receptors here all came from an adult who received the AZD1222 COVID-19 vaccine. The CDR3 runs from the conserved cysteine through the conserved F or W. D genes are given only for firm matches. Clone size is given for some rows only: seen once, a few or many times, or a class if the clone is expanded.

clone size: .
D gene: .
V gene: TRBV19
J gene: TRBJ2-3
CDR3 protein: CASKDPLRAQYF
CDR3 DNA: TGTGCCAGTAAGGACCCCTTGAGGGCGCAGTATTTT

clone size: .
D gene: .
V gene: TRBV5-1
J gene: TRBJ1-2
CDR3 protein: CASSFEHRAGGYTF
CDR3 DNA: TGCGCCAGCAGCTTTGAACATCGGGCCGGGGGCTACACCTTC

clone size: once
D gene: TRBD1
V gene: TRBV3-1/TRBV3-2
J gene: TRBJ1-2
CDR3 protein: CASKWSNRGEGYTF
CDR3 DNA: TGTGCCAGCAAATGGAGTAACAGGGGGGAAGGCTACACCTTC

clone size: .
D gene: .
V gene: TRBV4-3
J gene: TRBJ1-2
CDR3 protein: CASSQDPRIYGYTF
CDR3 DNA: TGCGCCAGCAGCCAAGATCCCAGGATCTATGGCTACACCTTC

clone size: .
D gene: .
V gene: TRBV4-2
J gene: TRBJ1-5
CDR3 protein: CASSQDPGGEQPQHF
CDR3 DNA: TGTGCCAGCAGCCAAGATCCCGGGGGGGAACAGCCCCAGCATTTT

clone size: .
D gene: TRBD2
V gene: TRBV6-5
J gene: TRBJ2-7
CDR3 protein: CASINPASGHYEQYF
CDR3 DNA: TGTGCCAGCATCAACCCGGCTAGCGGGCACTACGAGCAGTACTTC

clone size: .
D gene: TRBD1
V gene: TRBV7-9
J gene: TRBJ1-6
CDR3 protein: CASSHTGQGARSPLHF
CDR3 DNA: TGTGCCAGCAGCCATACAGGACAGGGGGCCCGTTCACCCCTCCACTTT

clone size: .
D gene: .
V gene: TRBV20-1
J gene: TRBJ2-4
CDR3 protein: CSARPKNIQYF
CDR3 DNA: TGCAGTGCTAGGCCGAAAAACATTCAGTACTTC

clone size: .
D gene: .
V gene: TRBV6-1
J gene: TRBJ1-2
CDR3 protein: CASSDRGVANYGYTF
CDR3 DNA: TGTGCCAGCAGTGACAGGGGCGTTGCTAACTATGGCTACACCTTC

clone size: once
D gene: TRBD1
V gene: TRBV6-5
J gene: TRBJ1-1
CDR3 protein: CASSLQGRNTEAFF
CDR3 DNA: TGTGCCAGCAGCTTACAGGGGCGGAACACTGAAGCTTTCTTT

clone size: .
D gene: .
V gene: TRBV24-1
J gene: TRBJ2-3
CDR3 protein: CATSETAADTQYF
CDR3 DNA: TGTGCCACCAGTGAAACAGCCGCAGATACGCAGTATTTT

clone size: .
D gene: .
V gene: TRBV27
J gene: TRBJ1-6
CDR3 protein: CASSLGLDSPLHF
CDR3 DNA: TGTGCCAGCAGTTTAGGGCTGGATTCACCCCTCCACTTT

clone size: .
D gene: .
V gene: TRBV7-8
J gene: TRBJ1-4
CDR3 protein: CASSSIGSPGAEKLFF
CDR3 DNA: TGTGCCAGCAGCTCAATAGGCAGCCCCGGGGCTGAAAAACTGTTTTTT

clone size: .
D gene: TRBD1
V gene: TRBV2
J gene: TRBJ1-6
CDR3 protein: CASEGQMRNSPLHF
CDR3 DNA: TGTGCCAGCGAGGGACAGATGAGAAATTCACCCCTCCACTTT

clone size: .
D gene: .
V gene: TRBV28
J gene: TRBJ1-4
CDR3 protein: CASSLPLKGGRKLFF
CDR3 DNA: TGTGCCAGCAGCCTCCCCCTGAAGGGCGGGAGGAAACTGTTTTTT

clone size: .
D gene: .
V gene: TRBV3-1/TRBV3-2
J gene: TRBJ2-6
CDR3 protein: CASSRDVRGSGANVLTF
CDR3 DNA: TGTGCCAGCAGCCGAGATGTTAGAGGCTCTGGGGCCAACGTCCTGACTTTC

clone size: .
D gene: TRBD1
V gene: TRBV5-1
J gene: TRBJ2-5
CDR3 protein: CASSLGGQFETQYF
CDR3 DNA: TGCGCCAGCAGCTTGGGGGGACAGTTTGAGACCCAGTACTTC

clone size: .
D gene: .
V gene: TRBV4-1
J gene: TRBJ1-5
CDR3 protein: CASSLSWDSNQPQHF
CDR3 DNA: TGCGCCAGCAGCCTCTCATGGGATAGCAATCAGCCCCAGCATTTT

clone size: .
D gene: .
V gene: TRBV6-2/TRBV6-3
J gene: TRBJ1-6
CDR3 protein: CASSYPDRNSPLHF
CDR3 DNA: TGTGCCAGCAGTTACCCGGACAGAAATTCACCCCTCCACTTT

clone size: .
D gene: .
V gene: TRBV5-1
J gene: TRBJ2-1
CDR3 protein: CASSLRADNEQFF
CDR3 DNA: TGCGCCAGCAGCTTGCGTGCGGACAATGAGCAGTTCTTC

clone size: .
D gene: .
V gene: TRBV5-1
J gene: TRBJ1-4
CDR3 protein: CASSLVGGPNEKLFF
CDR3 DNA: TGCGCCAGCAGCTTGGTTGGGGGGCCAAATGAAAAACTGTTTTTT

clone size: .
D gene: .
V gene: TRBV4-1
J gene: TRBJ1-5
CDR3 protein: CASSQAGTGLSQPQHF
CDR3 DNA: TGCGCCAGCAGCCAGGCCGGGACGGGCCTCTCCCAGCCCCAGCATTTT

clone size: .
D gene: .
V gene: TRBV7-6
J gene: TRBJ2-3
CDR3 protein: CASSLGAGPSTDTQYF
CDR3 DNA: TGTGCCAGCAGCTTAGGAGCGGGCCCTAGCACAGATACGCAGTATTTT

clone size: .
D gene: .
V gene: TRBV6-5
J gene: TRBJ1-5
CDR3 protein: CASRGGGGGNQPQHF
CDR3 DNA: TGTGCCAGCAGGGGCGGTGGGGGAGGCAATCAGCCCCAGCATTTT

clone size: .
D gene: TRBD1
V gene: TRBV7-9
J gene: TRBJ2-1
CDR3 protein: CASRRPPGQGPINEQFF
CDR3 DNA: TGTGCCAGCAGACGCCCTCCGGGACAGGGCCCGATCAATGAGCAGTTCTTC

clone size: .
D gene: .
V gene: TRBV2
J gene: TRBJ1-6
CDR3 protein: CASGGAGMYNSPLHF
CDR3 DNA: TGTGCCAGCGGGGGGGCAGGGATGTATAATTCACCCCTCCACTTT

clone size: .
D gene: .
V gene: TRBV5-1
J gene: TRBJ1-6
CDR3 protein: CANHNRFSSYNSPLHF
CDR3 DNA: TGCGCCAACCATAACCGATTCAGCTCCTATAATTCACCCCTCCACTTT

clone size: .
D gene: TRBD2
V gene: TRBV5-1
J gene: TRBJ2-2
CDR3 protein: CASSYSGRAGTGELFF
CDR3 DNA: TGCGCCAGCAGTTATAGCGGGAGGGCCGGCACCGGGGAGCTGTTTTTT

clone size: once
D gene: TRBD1
V gene: TRBV5-1
J gene: TRBJ2-6
CDR3 protein: CASSWDRAGANVLTF
CDR3 DNA: TGCGCCAGCAGCTGGGACAGGGCTGGGGCCAACGTCCTGACTTTC

clone size: .
D gene: TRBD2
V gene: TRBV11-3
J gene: TRBJ2-3
CDR3 protein: CASSPGLAGGMDTQYF
CDR3 DNA: TGTGCCAGCAGCCCGGGACTAGCGGGGGGAATGGATACGCAGTATTTT

clone size: .
D gene: .
V gene: TRBV19
J gene: TRBJ1-1
CDR3 protein: CASSPQSGTEAFF
CDR3 DNA: TGTGCCAGTAGTCCCCAATCTGGCACTGAAGCTTTCTTT

clone size: .
D gene: .
V gene: TRBV9
J gene: TRBJ2-1
CDR3 protein: CASSVSPMVDEQFF
CDR3 DNA: TGTGCCAGCAGCGTTTCCCCAATGGTAGATGAGCAGTTCTTC

clone size: .
D gene: TRBD1
V gene: TRBV15
J gene: TRBJ1-2
CDR3 protein: CATSRDASTGKNYLLGYTF
CDR3 DNA: TGTGCCACCAGCAGAGATGCCTCGACAGGGAAGAACTATTTACTTGGCTACACCTTC

clone size: .
D gene: TRBD1
V gene: TRBV19
J gene: TRBJ1-2
CDR3 protein: CASSMPADRGYGYTF
CDR3 DNA: TGTGCCAGTAGTATGCCCGCCGACAGGGGCTATGGCTACACCTTC

clone size: .
D gene: TRBD2
V gene: TRBV2
J gene: TRBJ2-7
CDR3 protein: CASCRLAGGPHEQYF
CDR3 DNA: TGTGCCAGCTGCCGACTAGCGGGGGGGCCCCACGAGCAGTACTTC

clone size: .
D gene: .
V gene: TRBV30
J gene: TRBJ1-6
CDR3 protein: CAWAPRSGSGSPLHF
CDR3 DNA: TGTGCCTGGGCCCCGAGGTCGGGGTCGGGTTCACCCCTCCACTTT

clone size: .
D gene: TRBD2
V gene: TRBV29-1
J gene: TRBJ2-1
CDR3 protein: CSVGALAGARGEQFF
CDR3 DNA: TGCAGCGTTGGTGCGCTAGCGGGAGCCAGGGGTGAGCAGTTCTTC